The 21 T cell receptor beta chains reported below all come from one sample, sequenced in a study of regulatory T cells in long-lasting Graves disease. The authors built TCR beta libraries using iRepertoire HTBI primers and Arm-PCR of CDR3 regions. In TCRdb, the multiplex PCR reads were re-called with MiXCR into one record per CDR3 protein. The sample records over 650,000 distinct CDR3 sequences, around 30% being singletons. Time point specified: persistent/refractory GD, antithyroid drugs over 5 years with positive TRAb. RNA from PBMCs was the source of the TCR library. The sample consisted of peripheral blood mononuclear cells (PBMCs), taken when the disease was refractory, from a patient treated with antithyroid drugs. Receptor source: a female donor with Graves disease.

This chain connects TRBV10-2 to TRBJ1-5, with D uncertain. Germline V gives CDR1 WSHSY, CDR2 SAAADI. The CDR3 spans 13 residues. V was cut by 11 bases and J by 0 bases, with 11 bases left in between. The CDR3 DNA follows: TGCGCCTGCCGGGGTTTTAGCAATCAGCCCCAGCATTTT. This gives the protein CACRGFSNQPQHF.

A word on this clonotype: This likely came from a read error, as a far larger clone is one base away. The chain couples TRBV5-4 to TRBJ1-1; 7 bases are a match to TRBD1. CDR1 SGHNT and CDR2 YYREEE come from the germline V gene (reference sequence). The CDR3 spans 14 residues. The CDR3 spells CASSLPGQNTEVFF. The DNA for the CDR3 is TGTGCCAGCAGTTTACCGGGACAGAACACTGAAGTTTTCTTT. The whole variable domain, remainder taken from reference TRBV5-4 and TRBJ1-1, is ETGVTQSPTHLIKTRGQQVTLRCSSQSGHNTVSWYQQALGQGPQFIFQYYREEENGRGNFPPRFSGLQFPNYSSELNVNALELDDSALYLCASSLPGQNTEVFFGQGTRLTVV.

The chain links TRBV19 to TRBJ2-7; TRBD2 aligns across 7 bases. The CDR3 runs 17 residues. Germline-derived CDR1 and CDR2 are LNHDA and SQIVND (reference sequence). V lost 5 bases, J lost 1 base, and 14 bases stayed unmatched. DNA for the CDR3: TGTGCCAGTAGTCTCCGGTCAATAGCGGGCGTTTCCTACGAGCAGTACTTC. Translation gives CASSLRSIAGVSYEQYF.

V and J are TRBV5-1 and TRBJ1-1, with 11 bases that match TRBD1. The V gene's germline CDR1 is SGHRS and CDR2 YFSETQ. The CDR3 is 17 amino acids. With V trimmed by 3 bases and J by 3 bases, 10 bases remained unmatched. The CDR3 reads CASSSRTGGTGDTEAFF. In DNA, the CDR3 is TGCGCCAGCAGCTCCCGGACAGGGGGCACAGGGGACACTGAAGCTTTCTTT.

This clonotype was seen a few times. The V call is TRBV18, the J call TRBJ1-2, with D tentatively TRBD1 (5 bases). The CDR3 contains 15 residues. Germline CDR1 reads KGHSH; CDR2 reads LQKENI. V lost 2 bases and J lost 3, with 13 bases in between. CDR3 sequence reads: CASSPAPQDYYGYTF. DNA of the CDR3: TGTGCCAGCTCACCAGCCCCACAGGATTACTATGGCTACACCTTC.

This chain connects TRBV5-1 to TRBJ2-7; 7 nucleotides align to TRBD1. Germline V gene lookup returns CDR1 SGHRS and CDR2 YFSETQ. The V segment lost 4 bases and the J segment 2 bases; nucleotides outside the gene matches: 6. This CDR3 has 14 residues. CDR3 sequence reads: CASSGRDSPYEQYF. DNA of the CDR3: TGCGCCAGCAGCGGCCGGGACAGCCCCTACGAGCAGTACTTC.

This clonotype was counted only a few times. The chain has TRBV6-1 and TRBJ2-4; 9 bases are shared with TRBD2. The CDR3 runs 15 residues. Trimming took 5 bases from V and 7 from J; bases not matched to a gene: 9. Germline values: CDR1 MNHNS, CDR2 SASEGT. CDR3 protein: CASSMVAGEKNIQYF. CDR3 bases: TGTGCCAGCAGTATGGTAGCGGGAGAGAAGAACATTCAGTACTTC.

This clonotype has just a few counts. The V gene is TRBV27, the J gene TRBJ1-5, with TRBD1 identical over 10 bases. Looked up from germline, CDR1 is MNHEY and CDR2 is SMNVEV (reference sequence). Unmatched junction bases numbered 6, after V lost 7 bases and J lost 6 bases. The CDR3 length is 14 residues. CDR3 amino acids: CASMGQGFGQPQHF. The CDR3 DNA reads TGTGCCAGCATGGGACAGGGGTTTGGTCAGCCCCAGCATTTT.

Of note for this clonotype: Relative to the germline gene, one junction end is altered; a read error may explain this. The V gene is TRBV5-1, the J gene TRBJ2-7; TRBD2 is a possible D gene (5 bases). The CDR3 consists of 17 residues. Germline V gene lookup returns CDR1 SGHRS and CDR2 YFSETQ. For the CDR3, the DNA is TGTGCCAGCATTAAGCAGAGCCAACGACGGGAAACCTACGAGCAGTACTTC. Its translation: CASIKQSQRRETYEQYF.

The chain links TRBV29-1 to TRBJ1-2; a weak D match, TRBD1 (5 bases). This CDR3 is 12 amino acids long. Germline CDR1 and CDR2: SQVTM and ANQGSEA. V was trimmed by 3 bases and J by 8 bases, leaving 13 bases between them. The CDR3 region has the DNA TGCAGCGTTGACAGGGTGGGTCTGGGCTACACCTTC. Its protein product is CSVDRVGLGYTF.

This clonotype was counted a few times. This chain links TRBV13 with TRBJ2-6; TRBD1 aligns across 9 bases. CDR3 length: 17 residues. CDR1 and CDR2 (germline): PRHDT, FYEKMQ (reference sequence). J lost 2 bases, V lost 5 bases, and 7 bases had no gene match. This CDR3 reads CASSPDRGLPGANVLTF. DNA for the CDR3: TGTGCCAGCAGCCCGGACAGGGGCCTCCCTGGGGCCAACGTCCTGACTTTC. The full variable domain, with the rest looked up from reference TRBV13 and TRBJ2-6, is AAGVIQSPRHLIKEKRETATLKCYPIPRHDTVYWYQQGPGQDPQFLISFYEKMQSDKGSIPDRFSAQQFSDYHSELNMSSLELGDSALYFCASSPDRGLPGANVLTFGAGSRLTVL.

The chain uses TRBV4-2 and TRBJ1-2; D gene unclear. The CDR3 sequence is 15 residues long. The V gene lost 0 bases and the J gene lost 4 bases, with 12 bases spanning the gap. Germline values: CDR1 LGHNA, CDR2 YNFKEQ. Here the CDR3 DNA reads TGTGCCAGCAGCCAAGATCCCCGGGGTTCCTATGGCTACACCTTC. Its protein product is CASSQDPRGSYGYTF.

This clonotype was detected a few times. The chain recombines TRBV7-9 with TRBJ2-5; D is undetermined. The CDR3 is made up of 14 amino acids. Germline CDR1 SEHNR, CDR2 FQNEAQ (reference sequence). V shed 4 bases and J shed 0 bases, with 9 bases lying between them. In DNA, the CDR3 is TGTGCCAGCAGCTCCCAACGGTACCAAGAGACCCAGTACTTC. It encodes CASSSQRYQETQYF. Variable domain in full (rest from reference TRBV7-9 and TRBJ2-5): DTGVSQNPRHKITKRGQNVTFRCDPISEHNRLYWYRQTLGQGPEFLTYFQNEAQLEKSRLLSDRFSAERPKGSFSTLEIQRTEQGDSAMYLCASSSQRYQETQYFGPGTRLLVL.

V usage is TRBV27 and J usage is TRBJ2-7, with D tentatively TRBD1 (6 bases). V lost 1 base, J lost 0 bases, and 16 bases lay in between. Germline loops: CDR1 MNHEY, CDR2 SMNVEV (reference sequence). The length of the CDR3 is 17 residues. Here the CDR3 DNA reads TGTGCCAGCAGTTTATTATGCCCTCAGACAGGCTCCTACGAGCAGTACTTC. Amino acids: CASSLLCPQTGSYEQYF.

J is TRBJ1-2 and V is TRBV11-2; no clear D gene. The CDR3 runs 13 residues. Germline-derived CDR1 and CDR2 are SGHAT and FQNNGV. The germline V and J ends were trimmed by 4 bases and 8 bases, with 14 bases remaining between them. CDR3 coding DNA: TGTGCCAGCAGCTACCAACCGGGAGGCGGCTACACCTTC. Translated: CASSYQPGGGYTF.

The V call is TRBV6-1, the J call TRBJ2-5; TRBD1 matches at 7 bases. CDR3 length equals 14 residues. Looked up from germline, CDR1 is MNHNS and CDR2 is SASEGT. Trimming removed 4 bases from V and 4 bases from J; junction bases left unmatched: 6. The chain's CDR3 is CASSVTGLGETQYF. The CDR3 DNA reads as TGTGCCAGCAGTGTGACAGGGTTGGGAGAGACCCAGTACTTC.

V gene TRBV25-1 combines with J gene TRBJ2-5; 11 bases agree with TRBD2. V gave up 0 bases and J gave up 4 bases; unmatched junction bases: 7. The V gene's germline CDR1 is MGHDK and CDR2 SYGVNS. The CDR3 extends over 17 amino acids. In DNA form, the CDR3 reads TGTGCCAGCAGTGAATACCTCGTTGGACTAGCGGGAGAGACCCAGTACTTC. Translation: CASSEYLVGLAGETQYF.

V and J are TRBV6-2 or TRBV6-3 and TRBJ1-4; no clear D. The length of the CDR3 is 14 residues. V lost 6 bases and J lost 5, with 13 bases in between. CDR1 is MNHEY, CDR2 SVGEGT, per germline. The CDR3 sequence is CASSRLSLNEKLFF. CDR3 nucleotides: TGTGCCAGCAGCAGACTGAGCCTAAATGAAAAACTGTTTTTT.

This clonotype was found a few times. The genes are TRBV7-9 and TRBJ1-1, with 7 bases matching TRBD1. V was clipped by 1 base and J by 4 bases; unmatched bases: 6. This CDR3 has 15 residues. Germline CDR1 is SEHNR and CDR2 is FQNEAQ (reference sequence). CDR3 loop: CASSLDRTGITEAFF. In DNA form, the CDR3 reads TGTGCCAGCAGCTTAGATCGGACAGGAATCACTGAAGCTTTCTTT. Variable domain in full (rest from reference TRBV7-9 and TRBJ1-1): DTGVSQNPRHKITKRGQNVTFRCDPISEHNRLYWYRQTLGQGPEFLTYFQNEAQLEKSRLLSDRFSAERPKGSFSTLEIQRTEQGDSAMYLCASSLDRTGITEAFFGQGTRLTVV.

This clonotype has more than one count but fewer than ten. The chain carries TRBV20-1 and TRBJ1-2; D unclear. V shed 6 bases and J shed 3 bases, with 11 bases lying between them. The germline V gene has CDR1 DFQATT and CDR2 SNEGSKA (reference sequence). This CDR3 region has 12 residues. CDR3 sequence reads: CSARFRDYGYTF. The CDR3 bases are TGCAGTGCGCGTTTTCGGGACTATGGCTACACCTTC.

This clonotype has just a few counts. V usage is TRBV12-3 or TRBV12-4 and J usage is TRBJ1-5, with a possible D match to TRBD1 (5 bases). V lost 9 bases and J lost 0, with 15 bases in between. This CDR3 contains 15 residues. The CDR3 is CASISGPYSNQPQHF. The CDR3 nucleotides are TGTGCCAGTATATCAGGGCCTTATAGCAATCAGCCCCAGCATTTT.